A selection of T cell receptor beta chains follows, all from one sample in a study of blood T cell repertoires in COVID-19. Sequenced by immunoSEQ multiplex PCR; TCRdb stores in-frame clones only, minus some. Of approximately 61,000 clones listed, 65% to 80% are singletons. Material: peripheral blood. Receptors originate from a woman between 65 and 79 years old with acute or convalescent COVID-19. Each CDR3 is given with its conserved first and last residue. D genes are given only for firm matches. A row's size may be missing; if present it is once, few, many or a size class.

- | TRBJ2-1 | 14 | TRBV11-2 | - | CASNTGRSYNEQFF | TGTGCCAGCAATACAGGGAGATCCTACAATGAGCAGTTCTTC
TRBD2 | TRBJ2-1 | 16 | TRBV4-1 | - | CASSQDIGGVYNEQFF | TGCGCCAGCAGCCAAGATATCGGGGGGGTGTACAATGAGCAGTTCTTC
- | TRBJ2-5 | 16 | TRBV7-6 | - | CASSGGSEGTQETQYF | TGTGCCAGCAGCGGGGGGTCAGAGGGGACCCAAGAGACCCAGTACTTC
- | TRBJ1-6 | 16 | TRBV9 | - | CASSLLDFIYNSPLHF | TGTGCCAGCAGCCTTTTAGACTTCATCTATAATTCACCCCTCCACTTT
- | TRBJ1-5 | 13 | TRBV29-1 | - | CSVEYAPYGPQHF | TGCAGCGTTGAATACGCCCCTTACGGGCCCCAGCATTTT
TRBD1 | TRBJ2-1 | 15 | TRBV28 | - | CASYTGTEDYNEQFF | TGTGCCAGCTATACCGGGACAGAGGACTACAATGAGCAGTTCTTC
- | TRBJ2-1 | 15 | TRBV18 | few | CASSPRLDSYNEQFF | TGTGCCAGCTCACCCCGACTAGACTCCTACAATGAGCAGTTCTTC
- | TRBJ2-5 | 13 | TRBV2 | - | CASRQTVQETQYF | TGTGCCAGCAGACAGACAGTACAAGAGACCCAGTACTTC
- | TRBJ2-1 | 15 | TRBV9 | - | CASSVGGGSYNEQFF | TGTGCCAGCAGCGTAGGTGGGGGGTCCTACAATGAGCAGTTCTTC
TRBD2 | TRBJ2-3 | 15 | TRBV5-1 | - | CASSLRSAGVDTQYF | TGCGCCAGCAGCTTGAGATCGGCGGGGGTGGATACGCAGTATTTT
- | TRBJ2-4 | 15 | TRBV7-9 | - | CASSPQLVDKNIQYF | TGTGCCAGCAGCCCCCAGTTGGTTGACAAAAACATTCAGTACTTC
- | TRBJ2-4 | 13 | TRBV19 | - | CASSRSSQGIQYF | TGTGCCAGTAGTAGGTCATCCCAGGGCATTCAGTACTTC
TRBD1 | TRBJ1-3 | 14 | TRBV3-1/TRBV3-2 | - | CASTGTDSGNTIYF | TGTGCCTCGACCGGGACAGACTCTGGAAACACCATATATTTT
TRBD1 | TRBJ1-2 | 13 | TRBV6-5 | - | CASLEQGAGGYTF | TGTGCCAGCCTTGAACAGGGGGCTGGTGGCTACACCTTC
- | TRBJ2-6 | 15 | TRBV6-2/TRBV6-3 | - | CASSYSAFGANVLTF | TGTGCCAGCAGTTACTCAGCTTTTGGGGCCAACGTCCTGACTTTC
- | TRBJ1-1 | 12 | TRBV28 | - | CASSLAGTEAFF | TGTGCCAGCAGTTTAGCGGGCACTGAAGCTTTCTTT
- | TRBJ2-1 | 14 | TRBV7-9 | - | CASSDRDTLNEQFF | TGTGCCAGCAGCGATAGGGACACTCTCAATGAGCAGTTCTTC
- | TRBJ1-5 | 12 | TRBV19 | - | CASSRGEQPQHF | TGTGCCAGTAGTCGGGGGGAACAGCCCCAGCATTTT
- | TRBJ2-5 | 11 | TRBV5-1 | - | CASSFKETQYF | TGCGCCAGCAGCTTCAAAGAGACCCAGTACTTC
TRBD2 | TRBJ2-3 | 18 | TRBV28 | few | CASSLYGDLAGNTDTQYF | TGTGCCAGCAGTTTATATGGGGATTTAGCGGGGAACACAGATACGCAGTATTTT
- | TRBJ1-3 | 17 | TRBV4-1 | - | CASSHLPGFGGGNTIYF | TGCGCCAGCAGCCACCTTCCGGGTTTCGGCGGAGGAAACACCATATATTTT
TRBD1 | TRBJ2-2 | 16 | TRBV4-1 | - | CASSRGQGASIGELFF | TGCGCCAGCAGCCGCGGACAGGGGGCGTCGATCGGGGAGCTGTTTTTT
TRBD1 | TRBJ1-1 | 13 | TRBV10-3 | - | CATQQGANTEAFF | TGTGCCACCCAACAGGGGGCGAACACTGAAGCTTTCTTT
TRBD1 | TRBJ1-6 | 14 | TRBV3-1/TRBV3-2 | few | CASSQGTGGSPLHF | TGTGCCAGCAGCCAAGGGACAGGGGGTTCACCCCTCCACTTT
- | TRBJ2-5 | 13 | TRBV6-5 | - | CASSSGSQETQYF | TGTGCCAGCAGTTCGGGGAGTCAAGAGACCCAGTACTTC
TRBD1 | TRBJ1-1 | 16 | TRBV5-4 | - | CASSDRTGGLNTEAFF | TGTGCCAGCAGCGACCGGACAGGGGGCCTGAACACTGAAGCTTTCTTT
- | TRBJ1-1 | 12 | TRBV12-3/TRBV12-4 | - | CASSLLVSEAFF | TGTGCCAGCAGTTTACTTGTTTCTGAAGCTTTCTTT
- | TRBJ1-3 | 15 | TRBV5-1 | - | CASSLDGLGGNTIYF | TGCGCCAGCAGCTTGGACGGACTCGGGGGGAACACCATATATTTT
- | TRBJ2-5 | 14 | TRBV5-1 | - | CASSPRGPEETQYF | TGCGCCAGCAGCCCCAGAGGGCCAGAAGAGACCCAGTACTTC
TRBD1 | TRBJ1-1 | 15 | TRBV5-1 | - | CASSLVGGSNTEAFF | TGCGCCAGCAGCTTGGTAGGGGGCTCGAACACTGAAGCTTTCTTT
- | TRBJ1-2 | 15 | TRBV18 | - | CASSPQEGTNYGYTF | TGTGCCAGCTCACCACAAGAGGGAACTAACTATGGCTACACCTTC